Reported below is one T cell receptor (beta chain). The antigen is unknown. The entry originates in a study of cytomegalovirus exposure and HLA in healthy donors. Germline loops: CDR1 LNHDA, CDR2 SQIVND (reference sequence). Trimming stripped 4 bases from V and 0 bases from J, with 9 bases between. The CDR3 consists of 14 residues. PCR was performed using 60 Vbeta and 13 Jbeta primers. The table came from immunoSEQ multiplex PCR; TCRdb's copy has only in-frame clones and leaves some out. The sample consists of about 130,000 clones, roughly 80% of them appearing once. Whole-study findings and limits: The study assumed roughly uniform donor sequencing depth for presence/absence analyses. Using a false discovery rate of 0.05, a later analysis showed that 16,000 or so TCR beta sequences were associated with HLA alleles.

The sample was PBMCs. The V gene is TRBV19, the J gene TRBJ1-1; weak D call: TRBD1 (6 bases). The receptor's source is a female donor in good health and CMV-seronegative. CDR3 in DNA: TGTGCCAGTAGTACAGGGGCACTGAACACTGAAGCTTTCTTT. The encoded protein is CASSTGALNTEAFF. The complete variable domain, with remaining parts taken from reference TRBV19 and TRBJ1-1, reads DGGITQSPKYLFRKEGQNVTLSCEQNLNHDAMYWYRQDPGQGLRLIYYSQIVNDFQKGDIAEGYSVSREKKESFPLTVTSAQKNPTAFYLCASSTGALNTEAFFGQGTRLTVV.